Below are 27 T cell receptor beta chains sequenced from a single sample in a study of T cells in Graves' hyperthyroidism and ophthalmopathy. Amplified TCR beta CDR3 regions came from RNA transcripts. TCR CDR3 underwent first-round RT-PCR with the HTBI primer set. TCRdb ran MiXCR on the multiplex PCR reads and lists one entry per CDR3 protein. The sample carries approximately 380,000 distinct CDR3 sequences, approximately 19% recorded once. Input material: blood. The receptor set was obtained from a woman aged 18-30 years with Graves' hyperthyroidism.

The chain couples TRBV6-2 or TRBV6-3 to TRBJ2-3; no clear D. Germline CDR1 MNHEY, CDR2 SVGEGT. V shed 2 bases and J shed 1 base, with 16 bases lying between them. The CDR3 consists of 17 residues. For the CDR3, the DNA is TGTGCCAGCAGTTACCCCCACCAGGTATTTCGCACAGATACGCAGTATTTT. Its translation is CASSYPHQVFRTDTQYF.

There are many counts of this clonotype. The CDR3 here is CASRVGGQTNTEAFF. DNA for the CDR3: TGTGCCAGCAGAGTGGGCGGGCAGACGAACACTGAAGCTTTCTTT. The gene calls are TRBV28 and TRBJ1-1; D ambiguous. CDR1 and CDR2 (germline): MDHEN, SYDVKM. The CDR3 has 15 residues. V was shortened by 6 bases and J by 1 base, with 15 bases between the two germline ends. Together with reference TRBV28 and TRBJ1-1, the CDR3 gives the full variable domain: DVKVTQSSRYLVKRTGEKVFLECVQDMDHENMFWYRQDPGLGLRLIYFSYDVKMKEKGDIPEGYSVSREKKERFSLILESASTNQTSMYLCASRVGGQTNTEAFFGQGTRLTVV.

The table lists this clonotype with many counts. The chain links TRBV28 to TRBJ1-5, with no clear D. The ends were cut back, 3 bases at V and 6 bases at J, with 9 bases in the middle. Germline CDR1 MDHEN, CDR2 SYDVKM. This CDR3 contains 13 residues. This CDR3 is CASSFEGGQPQHF. CDR3 bases: TGTGCCAGCAGTTTTGAGGGAGGTCAGCCCCAGCATTTT.

This clonotype has at least ten counts. This rearrangement joins TRBV6-2 or TRBV6-3 to TRBJ1-2; 7 nucleotides match TRBD1. Germline CDR1 is MNHEY and CDR2 is SVGEGT. CDR3 size: 18 residues. J was trimmed by 1 base and V by 2 bases; bases with no gene match: 13. Here the CDR3 reads CASSYLASVGQDNYGYTF. The CDR3 DNA sequence: TGTGCCAGCAGTTACCTAGCTTCAGTAGGACAGGATAACTATGGCTACACCTTC.

This clonotype was seen only a few times. The CDR3 protein is CASSQEVAKNIQYF. The CDR3 bases are TGCGCCAGCAGCCAAGAAGTAGCCAAAAACATTCAGTACTTC. The rearrangement uses TRBV4-1 and TRBJ2-4; D unresolved. The germline gives CDR1 MGHRA, CDR2 YSYEKL. Trimming removed 0 bases at V and 0 bases at J, with 3 bases between. The CDR3 runs 14 residues.

This clonotype was seen at least ten times. The chain carries TRBV5-1 and TRBJ1-1; D remains ambiguous. Trimming removed 0 bases from V and 6 bases from J, with 12 bases in between. Per germline, CDR1 SGHRS and CDR2 YFSETQ. This CDR3 has 14 amino acids. CDR3 sequence reads: CASSLAGSLAEAFF. Written as DNA, the CDR3 is TGCGCCAGCAGCTTGGCCGGGTCTTTGGCTGAAGCTTTCTTT.

In this sample, this clonotype turned up many times. The chain is built from TRBV20-1 and TRBJ1-2, with D maybe TRBD1 (6 bases). CDR3 length equals 15 residues. V was pared by 6 bases and J by 0 bases, with 17 bases between. Germline V gene data show CDR1 as DFQATT and CDR2 as SNEGSKA (reference sequence). This CDR3 is CSAMTPTGSNYGYTF. The CDR3 coding sequence is TGCAGTGCGATGACCCCGACAGGTTCTAACTATGGCTACACCTTC.

In its sample, this clonotype was seen many times. The chain recombines TRBV4-2 with TRBJ1-1, with unresolved D. Germline assignment: CDR1 LGHNA and CDR2 YNFKEQ. V was clipped by 0 bases and J by 3 bases, with 5 bases between them. This CDR3 contains 13 residues. The CDR3 protein is CASSQDAYTEAFF. The CDR3 DNA reads TGTGCCAGCAGCCAAGATGCGTACACTGAAGCTTTCTTT.

In regard to this clonotype: A much bigger clone sits one base away, suggesting this may be a read error. The chain joins TRBV20-1 to TRBJ2-7, with TRBD2 identical over 9 bases. The CDR3 totals 13 residues. Germline CDR1 and CDR2: DFQATT and SNEGSKA (reference sequence). The CDR3 loop reads CSSSLLAGYEQYF. The CDR3 DNA reads TGCAGTTCTAGTTTACTAGCGGGTTACGAGCAGTACTTC.

Details on this clonotype: This may be a read error: a much more frequent sequence differs by one nucleotide. The chain combines TRBV7-8 with TRBJ2-7; D is unclear. Per the germline V gene, CDR1 is SGHVS and CDR2 is FQNEAQ. This CDR3 spans 14 amino acids. The CDR3 reads CVSSPRGRPYEQYF. CDR3 sequence (DNA): TGTGTCAGCAGCCCTAGAGGACGGCCCTACGAGCAGTACTTC.

This clonotype was observed at least ten times. V and J are TRBV6-1 and TRBJ2-7; 7 nucleotides agree with TRBD1. The V and J ends lost 2 bases and 3 bases, in that order; junction bases with no gene match: 4. Germline assignment: CDR1 MNHNS and CDR2 SASEGT. The CDR3 loop spans 14 amino acids. The CDR3 loop is CASSERDRNYEQYF. The CDR3 DNA reads as TGTGCCAGCAGTGAAAGGGACAGAAACTACGAGCAGTACTTC.

In this sample, this clonotype turned up many times. V and J are TRBV5-1 and TRBJ2-2; D is possibly TRBD2 (5 bases). V lost 4 bases and J 4 bases, leaving 11 bases between the germline ends. Germline-derived CDR1 and CDR2 are SGHRS and YFSETQ. The CDR3 is 14 amino acids. The CDR3 spells CASSVTAGTGELFF. CDR3 nucleotide sequence: TGCGCCAGCAGCGTGACGGCGGGCACCGGGGAGCTGTTTTTT.

This clonotype occurred many times. The chain carries TRBV20-1 and TRBJ2-5, with 9 bases lining up with TRBD2. Germline loops: CDR1 DFQATT, CDR2 SNEGSKA (reference sequence). This CDR3 has 15 residues. V dropped 1 base and J dropped 2; count of bases not matched to a gene: 5. The CDR3 is CSARVRLAGQETQYF. In nucleotides, the CDR3 is TGCAGTGCTAGAGTAAGGCTAGCGGGGCAAGAGACCCAGTACTTC.

The V gene is TRBV5-1, the J gene TRBJ1-1; 8 bases match TRBD1. V trimming: 0 bases; J trimming: 4 bases; junction bases outside the gene matches: 5. Germline CDR1 and CDR2: SGHRS and YFSETQ. The CDR3 is made up of 15 amino acids. The CDR3 DNA reads as TGCGCCAGCAGCTTGGAAGGACAGGGAATCACTGAAGCTTTCTTT. Its translation: CASSLEGQGITEAFF.

In its sample, this clonotype was seen many times. In DNA, the CDR3 is TGCAGTGCTAGGGAAGGGTCGGGCTACGAGCAGTACTTC. It translates to CSAREGSGYEQYF. The chain couples TRBV20-1 to TRBJ2-7; D remains ambiguous. From germline, CDR1 is DFQATT and CDR2 SNEGSKA (reference sequence). V lost 3 bases to trimming and J lost 3 bases, with 12 bases between them. The CDR3 covers 13 residues.

The table lists this clonotype with many counts. The chain has TRBV9 and TRBJ2-7; the match to TRBD1 covers 9 bases. V lost 4 bases to trimming and J lost 3 bases; unmatched junction nucleotides: 5. Germline CDR1 and CDR2: SGDLS and YYNGEE. This CDR3 spans 14 amino acids. CDR3 in amino acids: CASSPRDRVYEQYF. CDR3 nucleotide sequence: TGTGCCAGCAGCCCGCGGGACAGGGTCTACGAGCAGTACTTC.

In this sample, this clonotype turned up many times. The chain combines TRBV7-3 with TRBJ2-7; 7 nucleotides agree with TRBD2. V shed 4 bases and J 6 bases; nucleotides not matched to a gene: 18. There are 17 residues in the CDR3. Germline CDR1 and CDR2: SGHTA and FQGTGA. The CDR3 DNA reads as TGTGCCAGCAGCTCCCGGCAAAGCGGGACGGCGACCTTCGAGCAGTACTTC. Translating gives CASSSRQSGTATFEQYF. Variable domain in full (rest from reference TRBV7-3 and TRBJ2-7): GAGVSQTPSNKVTEKGKYVELRCDPISGHTALYWYRQSLGQGPEFLIYFQGTGAADDSGLPNDRFFAVRPEGSVSTLKIQRTERGDSAVYLCASSSRQSGTATFEQYFGPGTRLTVT.

This clonotype was detected many times. The chain employs TRBV6-9 and TRBJ2-5; TRBD2 matches 8 bases. The CDR3 spans 15 residues. Germline V gene sequence: CDR1 MNHGY, CDR2 SVAAGI. Germline trimming cut 0 bases from V and 4 bases from J; bases unmatched to any gene: 4. CDR3 protein: CASSYSLGGGETQYF. As DNA, the CDR3 is TGTGCCAGCAGTTATTCGCTCGGGGGGGGAGAGACCCAGTACTTC.

At least ten counts were recorded for this clonotype. The genes are TRBV7-8 and TRBJ2-5; D is possibly TRBD1 (6 bases). The CDR3 runs 15 residues. CDR1 SGHVS and CDR2 FQNEAQ come from the germline V gene. Trimming removed 3 bases at V and 5 bases at J, with 16 bases between. CDR3 nucleotide sequence: TGTGCCAGCAGCTTGGGCGGTGGGGGCGGGGAGACCCAGTACTTC. Its protein product is CASSLGGGGGETQYF.

This clonotype has ten or more counts. This sequence joins TRBV5-5 and TRBJ1-1; D remains unclear. Germline V lookup: CDR1 SGHKS, CDR2 YYEKEE (reference sequence). V gave up 7 bases and J gave up 4 bases, with 11 bases separating them. The CDR3 spans 12 residues. CDR3 in DNA: TGTGCCAGCTATAACGAAGGCACTGAAGCTTTCTTT. Encoded protein: CASYNEGTEAFF.

This clonotype was observed at least ten times. The CDR3 DNA follows: TGTGCCAGCAGCTTAATCACGAACACTGAAGCTTTCTTT. As protein: CASSLITNTEAFF. This chain uses TRBV7-3 with TRBJ1-1, with no clear D. Trimming left V 1 base short and J 1 base short, with 4 bases between. The CDR3 sequence is 13 residues long. CDR1 is SGHTA and CDR2 is FQGTGA in the germline V gene.

This clonotype occurred a few times. The genes are TRBV7-2 and TRBJ2-5; a weak D match, TRBD2 (6 bases). The CDR3 consists of 15 residues. V dropped 6 bases and J dropped 1 base, with 15 bases sitting between them. The germline V gene has CDR1 SGHTA and CDR2 FQGNSA. CDR3 loop: CASSPVSGSQETQYF. The CDR3 region has the DNA TGTGCCAGCAGTCCGGTCAGCGGGTCCCAAGAGACCCAGTACTTC. The full variable domain, with the rest looked up from reference TRBV7-2 and TRBJ2-5, is GAGVSQSPSNKVTEKGKDVELRCDPISGHTALYWYRQSLGQGLEFLIYFQGNSAPDKSGLPSDRFSAERTGGSVSTLTIQRTQQEDSAVYLCASSPVSGSQETQYFGPGTRLLVL.

This clonotype was seen at least ten times. J is TRBJ2-7 and V is TRBV6-5; possibly TRBD1 for D (5 bases). This CDR3 comprises 14 residues. The germline V and J ends were trimmed by 0 bases and 7 bases, with 13 bases remaining between them. Germline loops: CDR1 MNHEY, CDR2 SVGAGI. This CDR3 reads CASSYSFRVGEQYF. The CDR3 DNA sequence: TGTGCCAGCAGTTACTCTTTCAGGGTAGGGGAGCAGTACTTC.

This clonotype was seen many times. This chain uses TRBV4-1 with TRBJ2-7, with 9 positions matching TRBD1. CDR1 MGHRA and CDR2 YSYEKL come from the germline V gene. V lost 3 bases, J lost 3 bases, and 9 bases stayed unmatched. CDR3 length equals 16 residues. As DNA, the CDR3 is TGCGCCAGCAGCCAGGGAACCCGGGACAGGGACTACGAGCAGTACTTC. Translation: CASSQGTRDRDYEQYF.

This clonotype was recorded at least ten times. The rearrangement joins TRBV6-1 to TRBJ1-2; D ambiguous. The germline CDR1 and CDR2 sequences are MNHNS and SASEGT. Deletions cut 6 bases from V and 5 bases from J, with 10 bases between. This CDR3 is 12 amino acids long. For the CDR3, the DNA is TGTGCCAGCAGGGCTCCGGGGTATGGCTACACCTTC. The encoded protein is CASRAPGYGYTF.

Regarding this clonotype: This clone may be a read error of a much larger clone one base away. V is TRBV27 and J is TRBJ2-4; no definite D call. This CDR3 region has 13 residues. CDR1 and CDR2 from the germline V gene are MNHEY and SMNVEV (reference sequence). CDR3 protein: CASSLQVFDIKYF. The CDR3 DNA reads TGTGCCAGCAGTTTACAAGTTTTCGACATTAAGTACTTC.

This clonotype was found many times. The genes are TRBV7-8 and TRBJ1-2; D ambiguous. V was shortened by 5 bases and J by 4 bases, with 14 bases between the two germline ends. Germline V CDR1 and CDR2: SGHVS, FQNEAQ. The CDR3 is made up of 14 amino acids. CDR3 nucleotide sequence: TGTGCCAGCAGCCCCCGTTCGACCCTCTATGGCTACACCTTC. Translated, it gives CASSPRSTLYGYTF.